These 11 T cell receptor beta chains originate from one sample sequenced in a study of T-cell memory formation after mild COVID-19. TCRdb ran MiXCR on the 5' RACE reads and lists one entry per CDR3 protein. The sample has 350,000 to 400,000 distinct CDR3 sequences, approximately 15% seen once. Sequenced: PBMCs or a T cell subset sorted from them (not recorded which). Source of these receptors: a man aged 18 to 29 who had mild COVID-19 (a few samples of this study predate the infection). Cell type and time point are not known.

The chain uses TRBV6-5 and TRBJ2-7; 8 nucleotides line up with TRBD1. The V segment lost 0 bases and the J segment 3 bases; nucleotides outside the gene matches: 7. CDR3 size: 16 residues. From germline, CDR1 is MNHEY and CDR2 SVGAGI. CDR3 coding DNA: TGTGCCAGCAGTTACTCGAGAGACAGGGGAGACTACGAGCAGTACTTC. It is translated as CASSYSRDRGDYEQYF.

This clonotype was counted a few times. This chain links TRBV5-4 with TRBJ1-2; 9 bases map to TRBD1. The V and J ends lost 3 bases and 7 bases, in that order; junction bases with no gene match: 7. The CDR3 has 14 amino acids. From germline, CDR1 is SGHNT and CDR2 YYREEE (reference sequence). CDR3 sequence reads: CASSSRTGEGGYTF. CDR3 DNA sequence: TGTGCCAGCAGCTCCCGGACAGGGGAAGGTGGCTACACCTTC.

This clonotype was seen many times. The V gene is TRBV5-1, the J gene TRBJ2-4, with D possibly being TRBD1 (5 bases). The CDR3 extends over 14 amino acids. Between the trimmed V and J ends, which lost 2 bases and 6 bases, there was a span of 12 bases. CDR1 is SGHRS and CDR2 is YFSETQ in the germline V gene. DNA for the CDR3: TGCGCCAGCAGCTTAAGTGCAGGGTCAAACATTCAGTACTTC. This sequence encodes CASSLSAGSNIQYF. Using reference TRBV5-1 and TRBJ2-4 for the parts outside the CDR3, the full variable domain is KAGVTQTPRYLIKTRGQQVTLSCSPISGHRSVSWYQQTPGQGLQFLFEYFSETQRNKGNFPGRFSGRQFSNSRSEMNVSTLELGDSALYLCASSLSAGSNIQYFGAGTRLSVL.

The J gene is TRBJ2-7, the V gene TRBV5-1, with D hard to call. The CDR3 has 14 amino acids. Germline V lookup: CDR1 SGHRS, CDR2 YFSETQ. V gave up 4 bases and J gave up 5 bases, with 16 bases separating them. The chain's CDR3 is CASSQGTVGDEQYF. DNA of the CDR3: TGCGCCAGCAGCCAAGGTACGGTTGGCGACGAGCAGTACTTC.

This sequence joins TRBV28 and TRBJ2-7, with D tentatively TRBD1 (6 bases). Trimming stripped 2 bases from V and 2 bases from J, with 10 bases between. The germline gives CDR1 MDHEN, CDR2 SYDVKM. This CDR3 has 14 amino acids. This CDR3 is CASSLTGTAYEQYV. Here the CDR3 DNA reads TGTGCCAGCAGTTTAACAGGGACGGCCTACGAGCAGTACGTC.

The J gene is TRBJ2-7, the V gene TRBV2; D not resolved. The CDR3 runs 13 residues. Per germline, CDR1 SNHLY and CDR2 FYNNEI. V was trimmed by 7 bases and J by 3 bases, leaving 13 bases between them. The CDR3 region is CASTAKWSYEQYV. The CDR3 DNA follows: TGTGCCAGCACCGCAAAATGGAGCTACGAGCAGTACGTC.

The CDR3 reads CASSKTAGYSYNEQFF. Here the CDR3 DNA reads TGTGCCAGCAGTAAAACCGCGGGGTACTCCTACAATGAGCAGTTCTTC. The chain links TRBV7-2 to TRBJ2-1; the D gene is possibly TRBD2 (6 bases). Germline assignment: CDR1 SGHTA and CDR2 FQGNSA. The CDR3 consists of 16 residues. V was clipped by 6 bases and J by 0 bases, with 15 bases between them.

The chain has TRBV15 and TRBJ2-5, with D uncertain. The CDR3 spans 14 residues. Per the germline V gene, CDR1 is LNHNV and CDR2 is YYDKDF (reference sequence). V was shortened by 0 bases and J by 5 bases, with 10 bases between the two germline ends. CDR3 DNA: TGTGCCACCAGCAGAGATGCGGCATGGGAGACCCAGTACTTC. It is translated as CATSRDAAWETQYF. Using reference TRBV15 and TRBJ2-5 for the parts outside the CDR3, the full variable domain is DAMVIQNPRYQVTQFGKPVTLSCSQTLNHNVMYWYQQKSSQAPKLLFHYYDKDFNNEADTPDNFQSRRPNTSFCFLDIRSPGLGDTAMYLCATSRDAAWETQYFGPGTRLLVL.

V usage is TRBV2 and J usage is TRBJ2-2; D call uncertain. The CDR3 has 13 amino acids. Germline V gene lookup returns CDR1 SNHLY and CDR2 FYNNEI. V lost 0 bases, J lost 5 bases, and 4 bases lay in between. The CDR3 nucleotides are TGTGCCAGCAGTGAAGCGGCTACCGGGGAGCTGTTTTTT. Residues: CASSEAATGELFF.

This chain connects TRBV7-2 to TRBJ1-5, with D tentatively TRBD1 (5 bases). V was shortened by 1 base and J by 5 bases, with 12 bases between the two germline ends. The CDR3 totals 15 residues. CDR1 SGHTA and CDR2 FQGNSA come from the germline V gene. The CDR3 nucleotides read TGTGCCAGCAGCTTAGGAGTCTCGGGGGATCAGCCCCAGCATTTT. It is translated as CASSLGVSGDQPQHF.

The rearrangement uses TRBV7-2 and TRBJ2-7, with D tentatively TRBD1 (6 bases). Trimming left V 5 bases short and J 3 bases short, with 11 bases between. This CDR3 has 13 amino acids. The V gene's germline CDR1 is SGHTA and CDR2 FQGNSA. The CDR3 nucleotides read TGTGCCAGCAGCATACAACAGGGCTACGAGCAGTACGTC. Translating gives CASSIQQGYEQYV.